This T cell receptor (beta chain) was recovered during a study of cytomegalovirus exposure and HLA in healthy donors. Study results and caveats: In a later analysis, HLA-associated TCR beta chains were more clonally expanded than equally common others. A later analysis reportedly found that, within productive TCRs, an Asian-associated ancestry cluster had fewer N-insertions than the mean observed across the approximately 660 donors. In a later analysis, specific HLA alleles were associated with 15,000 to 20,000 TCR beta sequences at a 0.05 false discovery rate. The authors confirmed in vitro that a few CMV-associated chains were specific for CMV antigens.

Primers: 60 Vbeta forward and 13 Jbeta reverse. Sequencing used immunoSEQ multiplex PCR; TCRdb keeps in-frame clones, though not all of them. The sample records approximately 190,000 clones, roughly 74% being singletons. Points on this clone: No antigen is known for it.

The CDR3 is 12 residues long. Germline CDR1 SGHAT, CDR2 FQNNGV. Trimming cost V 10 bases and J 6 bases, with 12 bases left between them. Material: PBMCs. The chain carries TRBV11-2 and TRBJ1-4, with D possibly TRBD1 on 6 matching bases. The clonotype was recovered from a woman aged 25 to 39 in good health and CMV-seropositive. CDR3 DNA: TGTGCCACTCAGGGGAACGATGAAAAACTGTTTTTT. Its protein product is CATQGNDEKLFF.